This TCR beta chain came from a study of response to subunit inactivated influenza vaccine. Overall study results and limits: Authors suggested each seasonal flu vaccination may recruit only limited numbers of new T cells.

TCRdb independently ran MiXCR on the RT-PCR reads; one entry per CDR3 protein. The sample has about 620,000 distinct CDR3 sequences; approximately 12% are singletons. The V gene's germline CDR1 is KGHSH and CDR2 LQKENI. With 2 bases removed from V and 0 bases from J, the gap between germline ends came to 2 bases. The CDR3 covers 13 residues. In the case of this clonotype: What it recognizes is unknown.

The input for sequencing was PBMCs from blood, taken on the day of vaccination. This clonotype was obtained from a man aged 50 to 60 who received an inactivated influenza vaccine. This chain links TRBV18 with TRBJ1-3; no clear D gene. The CDR3: CASSPDSGNTIYF. CDR3 coding DNA: TGTGCCAGCTCACCAGACTCTGGAAACACCATATATTTT.